The T cell receptor (beta chain) described here comes from a study of siplizumab effects on memory and regulatory T cells (dated by TCRdb to about 2019). About the study as a whole: The study examined how the anti-CD2 antibody siplizumab affects alloreactive T-cell subsets in allogeneic mixed lymphocyte reactions built from human PBMCs. Study-level results and caveats: Siplizumab significantly lowered the cumulative frequency of alloreactive sequences that could be traced to unstimulated CD4+ memory T cells. Whether proliferating Tregs from siplizumab cultures were suppressive was not functionally confirmed. Among mappable alloreactive CD4+ clones, an average Treg-derived fraction of almost 70% was observed with siplizumab, compared with roughly 28% in control reactions. For roughly 75-97% of proliferating CD4+ or CD8+ clones, no naive or memory phenotype could be assigned. Because sequences at frequencies below about 10^-5 were poorly captured, only a minor fraction of alloreactive clones could be mapped back to unstimulated subsets. Greater diversity appeared to be present in unstimulated naive T cells than in memory T cells, and a substantial contribution to the alloresponse seemed to be made by naive cells.

Looking up the germline V gene (reference sequence) yields CDR1 GTSNPN and CDR2 SVGIG. From the cysteine through the phenylalanine, the CDR3 covers 17 amino acids. The entry retains the CDR3 DNA only, 51 bases that are in frame from base 1. The V end loses 2 bases and the J end loses 3 bases, and a stretch of 22 bases separates them. The receptor library was made with the immunoSEQ multiplex PCR assay. Approximately 100,000 TCR templates per sample were assayed on the deep sequencing platform. Genomic DNA extracted from sorted T cells was used for TCRbeta CDR3 sequencing. Per the authors' processing: Clonal analysis of TCRbeta CDR3 data was done in the R programming language. Alloreactive CD4+ and CD8+ clones were identified by comparing unstimulated samples to CFSE-low samples taken after the reaction. Regulatory or non-regulatory origin of alloreactive CD4+ clones was assigned by matching sequences to the sorted unstimulated Treg and non-Treg repertoires. Entries here come from immuneACCESS through TCRdb and include only in-frame sequences with V and J called. Some clones fail to appear in such tables; in the studies checked, an unresolved V gene covers under half of the shortfall, and the cause of the remainder is unknown. That table furnishes V, J and clone size, whereas the DNA furnished D and trimming. This sample comprises about 91,000 clones, more than 85% of them detected only once. The ten largest clones add up to 6.5% of the sample.

On this clone itself: Its binding antigen is unknown. Base quality data are lacking; no much larger clone is found one base away.

TCRbeta CDR3 sequencing was performed on sorted unstimulated T cells and on proliferating T cells recovered from mixed lymphocyte reactions. Fresh whole blood from approximately 9 HLA-typed healthy donors was used to isolate PBMCs. The origin of this receptor is a human donor in good health. Sequenced sample: CD8+ T cells sorted from blood. The receptor chain draws on TRBV30 and TRBJ1-2; the D gene is possibly TRBD1, with 6 bases matching. Read as DNA, the sequence is TGTGCCTGGAGTCCCACGAAAACAGGGCCGTTCGACTATGGCTACACCTTC. Translated, it reads CAWSPTKTGPFDYGYTF.